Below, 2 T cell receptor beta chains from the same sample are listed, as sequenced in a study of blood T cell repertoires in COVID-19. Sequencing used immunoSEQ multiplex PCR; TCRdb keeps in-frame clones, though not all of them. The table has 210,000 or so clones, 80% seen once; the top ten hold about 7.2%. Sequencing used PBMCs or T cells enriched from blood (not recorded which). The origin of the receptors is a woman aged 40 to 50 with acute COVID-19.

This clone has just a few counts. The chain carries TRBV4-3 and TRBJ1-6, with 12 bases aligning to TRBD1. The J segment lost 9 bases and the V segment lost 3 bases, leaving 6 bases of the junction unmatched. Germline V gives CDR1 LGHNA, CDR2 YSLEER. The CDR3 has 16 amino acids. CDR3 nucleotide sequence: TGCGCCAGCAGCCAGGGACAGGGGGCGGTGGGTTCACCCCTCCACTTT. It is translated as CASSQGQGAVGSPLHF.

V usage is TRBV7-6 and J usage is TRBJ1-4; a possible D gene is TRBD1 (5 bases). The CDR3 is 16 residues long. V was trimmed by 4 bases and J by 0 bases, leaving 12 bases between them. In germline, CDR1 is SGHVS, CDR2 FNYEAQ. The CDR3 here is CASSSWGHPTNEKLFF. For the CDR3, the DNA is TGTGCCAGCAGCTCTTGGGGCCACCCAACTAATGAAAAACTGTTTTTT.